Each of the 20 T cell receptor beta chains below was sequenced from the same sample in a study of breast tumors, draining lymph nodes, adjacent tissues. A single record per CDR3 protein comes from TCRdb applying MiXCR to the multiplex PCR reads. The table shows under 250,000 distinct CDR3 sequences, with about 34% occurring only once. Axillary draining lymph nodes of breast cancer patients supplied the node samples. Sequenced sample: axillary lymph node tissue. Receptors were obtained from a female donor with breast cancer. Some clones in this sample may be carry-over from other donors' samples.

This clonotype was observed many times. Here the CDR3 reads CASSLGDVAWQFF. For the CDR3, the DNA is TGTGCCAGCAGCTTAGGGGACGTCGCCTGGCAGTTCTTC. The gene calls are TRBV7-9 and TRBJ2-1, with D tentatively TRBD1 or TRBD2 (5 bases each). The V end was cut by 1 base, the J end by 12 bases, with 13 bases between. CDR3 size: 13 residues. Per the germline V gene, CDR1 is SEHNR and CDR2 is FQNEAQ (reference sequence).

The J gene is TRBJ2-1, the V gene TRBV14; 7 bases align to TRBD2. Germline assignment: CDR1 SGHDN and CDR2 FVKESK. CDR3 length equals 14 residues. Trimming removed 4 bases from V and 9 bases from J; junction bases left unmatched: 9. The CDR3 DNA follows: TGTGCCAGCAGCCTGGCGGGGGTGAACACTGAGCAGTTCTTC. Translated, it gives CASSLAGVNTEQFF.

The sample holds many counts of this clonotype. The chain has TRBV28 and TRBJ2-7; 10 positions match TRBD2. Germline V lookup: CDR1 MDHEN, CDR2 SYDVKM. This CDR3 contains 14 residues. Germline trimming cut 6 bases from V and 9 bases from J; bases unmatched to any gene: 11. In DNA form, the CDR3 reads TGTGCCAGCAGCGTAACTAGCGGGAAAACCGCGCAGTACTTC. Translating gives CASSVTSGKTAQYF.

This clonotype was seen repeatedly, ten times or more. The chain recombines TRBV11-2 with TRBJ2-5, with D uncertain. Trimming pared 3 bases from V and 1 base from J, leaving 18 bases between. CDR1 is SGHAT and CDR2 is FQNNGV in the germline V gene. This CDR3 spans 17 amino acids. CDR3 bases: TGTGCCAGCAGCTTGGACGCGACGGATAGACTCCAAGAGACCCAGTACTTC. Translated, it gives CASSLDATDRLQETQYF. Based on the CDR3 plus reference TRBV11-2 and TRBJ2-5, the full variable domain is EAGVAQSPRYKIIEKRQSVAFWCNPISGHATLYWYQQILGQGPKLLIQFQNNGVVDDSQLPKDRFSAERLKGVDSTLKIQPAKLEDSAVYLCASSLDATDRLQETQYFGPGTRLLVL.

This clonotype occurred many times. The chain has TRBV5-1 and TRBJ2-3; no definite D call. The V gene lost 0 bases and the J gene lost 1 base, with 12 bases spanning the gap. Germline CDR1 SGHRS, CDR2 YFSETQ. The length of the CDR3 is 16 residues. The CDR3 sequence: CASSLVAAPGTDTQYF. DNA for the CDR3: TGCGCCAGCAGCTTGGTTGCAGCCCCCGGCACAGATACGCAGTATTTT.

V usage is TRBV20-1 and J usage is TRBJ2-4; the D is unclear. V was pared by 4 bases and J by 9 bases, with 10 bases between. The CDR3 runs 11 residues. CDR1 is DFQATT, CDR2 SNEGSKA, per germline (reference sequence). The CDR3 DNA reads TGCAGTGCTACCAGGCGGACCATTCAGTACTTC. It is translated as CSATRRTIQYF.

Note on this clonotype: A read error is possible here, since a much larger clone lies one base away. This chain links TRBV3-1 with TRBJ2-1; D not resolved. Germline V gene sequence: CDR1 LGHDT, CDR2 YNNKEL (reference sequence). The CDR3 extends over 16 amino acids. As DNA, the CDR3 is TGTCCCAGCAGCCAAGATGAGGTCAGGACGAACAATGAGCAGTTCTTC. The encoded protein is CPSSQDEVRTNNEQFF.

This chain links TRBV24-1 with TRBJ1-2, with D perhaps TRBD1 (5 bases). V dropped 5 bases and J dropped 7 bases, with 13 bases sitting between them. Germline V gives CDR1 KGHDR, CDR2 SFDVKD. This CDR3 has 13 residues. CDR3 sequence: CATSAGEWSGYTF. The CDR3 nucleotides are TGTGCCACCAGTGCGGGGGAATGGAGTGGCTACACCTTC.

This clonotype was seen many times. The chain carries TRBV6-1 and TRBJ2-7; D is unresolved. Germline lookup yields CDR1 MNHNS and CDR2 SASEGT. The ends were cut back, 0 bases at V and 3 bases at J, with 6 bases in the middle. The CDR3 runs 13 residues. The CDR3 sequence: CASSEAGSYEQYF. Written as DNA, the CDR3 is TGTGCCAGCAGTGAAGCCGGCAGCTACGAGCAGTACTTC.

The chain links TRBV2 to TRBJ1-5, with D perhaps TRBD1 (6 bases). This CDR3 region has 14 residues. Trimming removed 4 bases from V and 1 base from J, with 8 bases in between. The germline gives CDR1 SNHLY, CDR2 FYNNEI. CDR3 sequence (DNA): TGTGCCAGCAGTGTAGGGGGGAGCAATCAGCCCCAGCATTTT. Its translation: CASSVGGSNQPQHF.

This clonotype was seen ten or more times. This chain joins TRBV9 and TRBJ2-1; the D gene is possibly TRBD2 (6 bases). Germline CDR1 is SGDLS and CDR2 is YYNGEE. The CDR3 is 16 amino acids. V was clipped by 3 bases and J by 0 bases, with 13 bases between them. The CDR3 spells CASSGDLANSYNEQFF. DNA of the CDR3: TGTGCCAGCAGCGGAGACCTAGCGAACTCCTACAATGAGCAGTTCTTC.

This clonotype was seen a handful of times. This chain joins TRBV12-3 or TRBV12-4 and TRBJ1-1; maybe TRBD1 (6 bases). V was cut by 5 bases and J by 3 bases, with 13 bases left in between. The CDR3 spans 14 residues. CDR3 nucleotide sequence: TGTGCCAGCAGTCAGGACAGCGTTTACACTGAAGCTTTCTTT. It is translated as CASSQDSVYTEAFF.

In the case of this clonotype: No conserved phenylalanine or tryptophan ends this CDR3, so it is likely a read error. The J gene is TRBJ2-7, the V gene TRBV7-2; TRBD2 is a possible D gene (7 bases). The CDR3 runs 14 residues. Germline assignment: CDR1 SGHTA and CDR2 FQGNSA. The CDR3 is CVSSLGRGGYKQYL. In DNA, the CDR3 is TGTGTCAGCAGCTTAGGGCGCGGGGGCTACAAGCAGTACCTC.

The J gene is TRBJ2-7, the V gene TRBV10-3; 9 bases align to TRBD1. The V and J ends lost 6 bases and 3 bases, in that order; junction bases with no gene match: 12. CDR3 length: 16 residues. From germline, CDR1 is ENHRY and CDR2 SYGVKD. CDR3 sequence: CAIRDSGTGQIYEQYF. CDR3 nucleotides: TGTGCCATCAGGGATTCCGGGACAGGGCAAATCTACGAGCAGTACTTC.

Remarks on this clonotype: Being one base from a much bigger clone, this may be a read error. The chain joins TRBV6-1 to TRBJ1-5; D uncertain. The germline V gene encodes CDR1 MNHNS and CDR2 SASEGT. CDR3 length equals 13 residues. V was pared by 5 bases and J by 4 bases, with 9 bases between. The CDR3 loop is CASSQPRNQPQHF. The CDR3 coding sequence is TGTGCCAGCAGTCAACCACGAAATCAGCCCCAGCATTTT.

Comment on this clonotype: This may stem from a read error, because a much larger clone lies one nucleotide away. The chain uses TRBV11-2 and TRBJ2-7; TRBD1 might be the D (5 bases). CDR3 length: 12 residues. Germline loops: CDR1 SGHAT, CDR2 FQNNGV. CDR3 DNA: TGTGCCGGCAGCATAGGGGCCTACGAGCAGTACTTC. Amino acids: CAGSIGAYEQYF. The whole variable domain, filled in from reference TRBV11-2 and TRBJ2-7, reads EAGVAQSPRYKIIEKRQSVAFWCNPISGHATLYWYQQILGQGPKLLIQFQNNGVVDDSQLPKDRFSAERLKGVDSTLKIQPAKLEDSAVYLCAGSIGAYEQYFGPGTRLTVT.

This clonotype was observed at least ten times. The V call is TRBV6-5, the J call TRBJ2-7, with 9 bases lining up with TRBD1. V lost 6 bases, J lost 6 bases, and 9 bases stayed unmatched. Germline CDR1 reads MNHEY; CDR2 reads SVGAGI. The CDR3 length is 14 residues. The CDR3, as DNA: TGTGCCAGCAGGCGGACAGGGGTTGGGACCGAGCAGTACTTC. It yields the protein CASRRTGVGTEQYF.

This clonotype showed up many times. The chain joins TRBV2 to TRBJ2-1, with 12 positions matching TRBD2. The V gene end was trimmed by 8 bases and the J gene end by 9 bases; junction bases not matched to a gene: 11. Looked up from germline, CDR1 is SNHLY and CDR2 is FYNNEI. CDR3 size: 15 residues. DNA of the CDR3: TGTGCCAGCTCCGCGACTAGCGGGAGCCACGGTGAGCAGTTCTTC. Residues: CASSATSGSHGEQFF.

Regarding this clonotype: This may be a read error, as it is one base from a much larger clone. The V call is TRBV28, the J call TRBJ2-5; no clear D gene. CDR3 length equals 15 residues. The germline V gene has CDR1 MDHEN and CDR2 SYDVKM. V shed 1 base and J shed 7 bases, with 16 bases lying between them. DNA for the CDR3: TGTGCCAGCAGTTTATTGAGCGCCGCCGGTGGGACCCAGTACTTC. Protein product: CASSLLSAAGGTQYF. Supplemented by reference TRBV28 and TRBJ2-5, the full variable domain reads DVKVTQSSRYLVKRTGEKVFLECVQDMDHENMFWYRQDPGLGLRLIYFSYDVKMKEKGDIPEGYSVSREKKERFSLILESASTNQTSMYLCASSLLSAAGGTQYFGPGTRLLVL.

V is TRBV2 and J is TRBJ1-5; a possible D gene is TRBD1 (5 bases). Per the germline V gene, CDR1 is SNHLY and CDR2 is FYNNEI. Deletions cut 6 bases from V and 12 bases from J, with 9 bases between. The CDR3 runs 10 residues. Here the CDR3 DNA reads TGTGCCAGCAGAGGGACGGTCCAGCATTTT. Its translation is CASRGTVQHF.